This TCR beta chain was sequenced in a study of CD8 T cells in ankylosing spondylitis. Study observations and caveats: Within matched ankylosing spondylitis synovial fluid, disease-linked clones were reportedly significantly enriched. Researchers report that disease-linked clones proved CD8+ and relatively rare in peripheral blood. Blood from ankylosing spondylitis patients appeared to carry a characteristic eight-variant TCR beta motif.

Between the trimmed V and J ends, which lost 0 bases and 7 bases, there was a span of 13 bases. The CDR3 is 15 amino acids. This clonotype was seen ten or more times. Its antigen is unknown. It was by quantitative 5'-RACE with molecular barcodes that TCR beta libraries were made. TCRdb re-analysed the 5' RACE reads in MiXCR, keeping a single row per CDR3 protein. The sample contains over 700,000 distinct CDR3 sequences, about 20% of which appear only once. V gene TRBV12-3 or TRBV12-4 combines with J gene TRBJ1-5; TRBD1 might be the D (6 bases). Sequences were obtained from blood, either unsorted or a sorted T cell fraction (not recorded which). The clonotype comes from a male donor with ankylosing spondylitis. CDR3 nucleotides: TGTGCCAGCAGTTTAGCGGGGGCAGGGAACCAGCCCCAGCATTTT. This translates into CASSLAGAGNQPQHF.